This T cell receptor beta chain was observed in a study of tumor and adjacent non-tumor tissue in lung cancer. Study in general: The cohort had roughly 11 adenocarcinoma, 2 squamous cell and 1 small cell patients. On average, productive TCRbeta reads reached about 4.17 million per sample. Study outcomes and limitations: TCR diversity was significantly greater in tumor than normal lung tissue. Patients with more diverse tumor TCRs had worse survival.

The template was RNA from unsorted bulk tissue. The library came from three nested PCR rounds adapted from ARM-PCR protocols. Using its own MiXCR run on the multiplex PCR reads, TCRdb lists one record per CDR3 protein. The sample has about 82,000 distinct CDR3 sequences, roughly 80% seen once. This clonotype was picked up many times. Its target is unknown. Germline loops: CDR1 DFQATT, CDR2 SNEGSKA (reference sequence). V dropped 4 bases and J dropped 2; count of bases not matched to a gene: 4. This CDR3 comprises 15 residues. The V and J genes are TRBV20-1 and TRBJ2-7; 14 positions match TRBD2. The receptor comes from a woman aged 45-65 years with non-small cell lung cancer. Sample: lung tumor tissue. The CDR3 region has the DNA TGCAGTGCTAAGGGACTAGCGGGAGAACCCTACGAGCAGTACTTC. Translation: CSAKGLAGEPYEQYF.